This T cell receptor (beta chain) was sequenced during a study of regulatory T cells in long-lasting Graves disease. Study conclusions and caveats: Persistent patients shared under 3,000 public clonotypes among themselves. Newly diagnosed patients shared fewer, at roughly 900.

This clonotype has ten or more counts. Its antigen remains unknown. The authors built TCR beta libraries using iRepertoire HTBI primers and Arm-PCR of CDR3 regions. Using its own MiXCR run on the multiplex PCR reads, TCRdb lists one record per CDR3 protein. The data contain hundreds of thousands of distinct CDR3 sequences, roughly 15% of them singletons. This sample's time point: newly diagnosed GD, antithyroid drugs for less than 3 months. With RNA extracted from PBMCs as input, the TCR library was made. The length of the CDR3 is 13 residues. Germline-derived CDR1 and CDR2 are MNHEY and SVGAGI. With 2 bases removed from V and 12 bases from J, the gap between germline ends came to 14 bases. These same data were also listed under a study on T cells in Graves' hyperthyroidism and ophthalmopathy. Per that paper: Patients were excluded for uncontrolled infection, other autoimmune disease, pregnancy or lactation. The model identified upcoming ophthalmopathy a median approximately 6.5 months ahead of onset.

V and J are TRBV6-5 and TRBJ2-1; maybe TRBD2 (6 bases). The sequencing used peripheral blood mononuclear cells (PBMCs), collected at new diagnosis, from a patient treated with antithyroid drugs. The clonotype originates from a woman younger than 45 with Graves disease. The CDR3 DNA is TGTGCCAGCAGTTACCCGACTAGTTTTTGGCAGTTCTTC. Protein sequence: CASSYPTSFWQFF.